This T cell receptor (beta chain) stems from a study of monozygotic twins with inflammatory bowel disease. A template switching step added UMIs, each with a 6-nucleotide sample barcode. TCRdb reprocessed the 5' RACE reads, with one entry per CDR3 protein and no DNA. The sample totals about 160,000 distinct CDR3 sequences; its top ten clones hold 2.4%. Germline CDR1 is SEHNR and CDR2 is FQNEAQ (reference sequence). CDR3 length: 16 amino acids. Collection yielded roughly 2.5 ml of blood per donor. Unsorted whole blood yielded the total RNA, with T cells left unselected. The TCR sequence derives from a human donor with ulcerative colitis or Crohn's disease, or a healthy co-twin of an affected twin (not recorded which). Input material: blood. The chain combines TRBV7-9 with TRBJ2-1; TCRdb's D gene call, TRBD2, goes unchecked for lack of DNA. The CDR3 loop is CASSPKGLAERNEQFF.